A single sample is the source of the 9 T cell receptor beta chains below, sequenced in a study of blood T cell repertoires in COVID-19. Using immunoSEQ multiplex PCR, the repertoire was profiled, and TCRdb retains in-frame clones only, with some absent. The sample lists some 200,000 clones; approximately 92% were seen once. Sequenced input: PBMCs or T cells enriched from blood (not recorded which). The receptors originated from a woman aged 18 to 35 in a cohort exposed to, infected with or recovered from COVID-19 (not recorded which).

V is TRBV28 and J is TRBJ1-4; D is unclear. CDR1 and CDR2 from the germline V gene are MDHEN and SYDVKM. CDR3 size: 14 residues. The germline V and J ends were trimmed by 4 bases and 8 bases, with 14 bases remaining between them. The CDR3, as DNA: TGTGCCAGCAGTTCAGGAACGAACAGCGAAAAACTGTTTTTT. It codes for CASSSGTNSEKLFF.

This clone was picked up many times. CDR3 in amino acids: CASSLDWRGEAFF. CDR3 nucleotide sequence: TGTGCCAGCAGCTTGGATTGGAGAGGTGAAGCTTTCTTT. This sequence joins TRBV5-4 and TRBJ1-1; D gene ambiguous. V dropped 0 bases and J dropped 7 bases, with 10 bases sitting between them. The length of the CDR3 is 13 residues. The germline V gene encodes CDR1 SGHNT and CDR2 YYREEE (reference sequence).

The chain uses TRBV6-5 and TRBJ2-2; 12 bases are shared with TRBD2. The CDR3 is 15 amino acids. J lost 9 bases, V lost 4 bases, and 6 bases had no gene match. Germline CDR1 MNHEY, CDR2 SVGAGI. The CDR3 DNA sequence: TGTGCCAGCAGTTCCAGGCTAGCGGGGGGGCGGGAGCTGTTTTTT. Its protein product is CASSSRLAGGRELFF.

The J gene is TRBJ2-2, the V gene TRBV7-8, with D possibly being TRBD1 (5 bases). The V and J ends lost 5 bases and 0 bases respectively, with 19 bases between them. Germline V lookup: CDR1 SGHVS, CDR2 FQNEAQ. This CDR3 comprises 18 residues. The CDR3 bases are TGTGCCAGCAGCGATAGCCGACAGAAATCCTCGAACACCGGGGAGCTGTTTTTT. The encoded protein is CASSDSRQKSSNTGELFF.

The CDR3 DNA follows: TGCGCCAGCAGCCAAGAGCAAGCGGGAGTTAATGAGCAGTTCTTC. Translation: CASSQEQAGVNEQFF. V is TRBV4-1 and J is TRBJ2-1, with TRBD2 matching over 8 bases. The CDR3 contains 15 residues. Germline V CDR1 and CDR2: MGHRA, YSYEKL. Losses at the gene ends were 0 bases for V and 7 bases for J; bases not matched to a gene: 5.

The chain combines TRBV24-1 with TRBJ1-1; 7 positions match TRBD1. Per the germline V gene, CDR1 is KGHDR and CDR2 is SFDVKD. Germline trimming cut 0 bases from V and 6 bases from J; bases unmatched to any gene: 0. The CDR3 runs to 13 residues. The CDR3 region has the DNA TGTGCCACCAGTGATTTGCAGGGGGCTGAAGCTTTCTTT. This encodes CATSDLQGAEAFF.

V usage is TRBV6-2 or TRBV6-3 and J usage is TRBJ2-3; D might be TRBD2 (6 bases). Per germline, CDR1 MNHEY and CDR2 SVGEGT. The CDR3 runs to 15 residues. Trimming stripped 2 bases from V and 5 bases from J, with 14 bases between. CDR3 sequence reads: CASSYNPGVVDTQYF. CDR3 bases: TGTGCCAGCAGTTACAATCCGGGGGTCGTAGATACGCAGTATTTT.

This chain links TRBV28 with TRBJ1-1; D ambiguous. Trimming removed 5 bases at V and 4 bases at J, with 14 bases between. Germline V gene sequence: CDR1 MDHEN, CDR2 SYDVKM. CDR3 length equals 14 residues. The CDR3 reads CASSPPGGRTEAFF. Here the CDR3 DNA reads TGTGCCAGCAGTCCCCCTGGAGGCCGCACTGAAGCTTTCTTT.

This chain links TRBV6-5 with TRBJ2-2; 7 bases map to TRBD2. Trimming took 7 bases from V and 6 from J; bases not matched to a gene: 8. The CDR3 totals 14 residues. Germline V CDR1 and CDR2: MNHEY, SVGAGI. The CDR3 nucleotides are TGTGCCAGCAACTCACCGACTAGCCCCGGGGAGCTGTTTTTT. Translated, it gives CASNSPTSPGELFF.